These 10 T cell receptor beta chains came from one sample sequenced in a study of blood T cell repertoires in COVID-19. The method was immunoSEQ multiplex PCR; TCRdb's version includes in-frame clones alone and lacks a portion of them. The sample holds over 200,000 clones; 65% to 90% are singletons and the top ten take 15%. Sequencing was carried out using PBMCs or T cells enriched from blood (not recorded which). Every receptor here comes from a man between 18 and 35 years old who had recovered from COVID-19.

The CDR3: CASSEALGQGGSNQPQHF. DNA of the CDR3: TGTGCCAGCAGTGAAGCACTGGGACAGGGTGGCAGCAATCAGCCCCAGCATTTT. The chain links TRBV6-1 to TRBJ1-5; TRBD1 matches 9 bases. Germline trimming cut 0 bases from V and 1 base from J; bases unmatched to any gene: 7. The CDR3 runs 18 residues. Germline V gene data show CDR1 as MNHNS and CDR2 as SASEGT.

The chain carries TRBV7-2 and TRBJ2-3, with D possibly matching TRBD2 (5 bases). The germline CDR1 and CDR2 sequences are SGHTA and FQGNSA. The CDR3 totals 12 residues. Deletions cut 3 bases from V and 6 bases from J, with 7 bases between. CDR3 nucleotide sequence: TGTGCCAGCAGCTTTAGCGTGGATACGCAGTATTTT. It is translated as CASSFSVDTQYF.

The rearrangement links TRBV5-6 to TRBJ1-1; TRBD1 is a possible D gene (6 bases). CDR1 and CDR2 from the germline V gene are SGHDT and YYEEEE. The ends were cut back, 4 bases at V and 1 base at J, with 14 bases in the middle. The CDR3 has 15 amino acids. In nucleotides, the CDR3 is TGTGCCAGCAGCGTCAGGGGTTTGGAGAACACTGAAGCTTTCTTT. It translates to CASSVRGLENTEAFF.

V gene TRBV5-1 combines with J gene TRBJ1-2; 8 positions match TRBD1. V was clipped by 0 bases and J by 3 bases; unmatched bases: 4. This CDR3 is built from 15 residues. CDR1 SGHRS and CDR2 YFSETQ come from the germline V gene. CDR3 bases: TGCGCCAGCAGCTTGGGGACAGGGTTGGACTATGGCTACACCTTC. Translating gives CASSLGTGLDYGYTF.

The V gene is TRBV2, the J gene TRBJ1-3; 9 positions agree with TRBD1. V lost 9 bases to trimming and J lost 0 bases; unmatched junction nucleotides: 12. CDR3 length: 17 residues. Germline V lookup: CDR1 SNHLY, CDR2 FYNNEI. Here the CDR3 reads CARPGQGFNSSGNTIYF. DNA for the CDR3: TGTGCCAGACCGGGACAGGGCTTTAATAGCTCTGGAAACACCATATATTTT.

This rearrangement joins TRBV27 to TRBJ2-7; D possibly corresponds to TRBD2 (6 bases). Germline loops: CDR1 MNHEY, CDR2 SMNVEV (reference sequence). This CDR3 has 13 residues. Deletions cut 3 bases from V and 1 base from J, with 7 bases between. For the CDR3, the DNA is TGTGCCAGCAGTTTCGGAGGGTCCTACGAGCAGTACTTC. Its protein product is CASSFGGSYEQYF.

The rearrangement joins TRBV2 to TRBJ2-7; D might be TRBD1 (6 bases). This CDR3 has 12 amino acids. Trimming took off 7 bases at V and 0 bases at J, with 7 bases between the two ends. Germline V lookup: CDR1 SNHLY, CDR2 FYNNEI. Here the CDR3 DNA reads TGTGCCAGCATCAGGGGCTCCTACGAGCAGTACTTC. Translating it yields CASIRGSYEQYF. The variable domain in full, with the rest retrieved from reference TRBV2 and TRBJ2-7, is EPEVTQTPSHQVTQMGQEVILRCVPISNHLYFYWYRQILGQKVEFLVSFYNNEISEKSEIFDDQFSVERPDGSNFTLKIRSTKLEDSAMYFCASIRGSYEQYFGPGTRLTVT.

This chain links TRBV7-9 with TRBJ1-1; a weak D match, TRBD1 (5 bases). Germline V gene lookup returns CDR1 SEHNR and CDR2 FQNEAQ (reference sequence). V was pared by 5 bases and J by 4 bases, with 17 bases between. This CDR3 region has 15 residues. In nucleotides, the CDR3 is TGTGCCAGCAGCAAAGAAGGCGGGGGTGGCACTGAAGCTTTCTTT. Encoded protein: CASSKEGGGGTEAFF.

The rearrangement links TRBV18 to TRBJ2-7; TRBD2 matches at 9 bases. The V and J ends lost 3 bases and 10 bases, in that order; junction bases with no gene match: 13. The CDR3 has 15 residues. The germline V gene has CDR1 KGHSH and CDR2 LQKENI. As DNA, the CDR3 is TGTGCCAGCTCACCTATGACTAGCGGAGAGGCTCCCCAGTACTTC. Amino acids: CASSPMTSGEAPQYF.

The V call is TRBV3-1 (or the pseudogene TRBV3-2), the J call TRBJ2-7; 10 nucleotides align to TRBD1. CDR1 and CDR2 (germline): LGHDT, YNNKEL (reference sequence). The J segment lost 4 bases and the V segment lost 4 bases, leaving 7 bases of the junction unmatched. CDR3 size: 15 residues. CDR3 bases: TGTGCCAGCAGCCTCGGGACAGGGGAAGGGTACGAGCAGTACTTC. Translated: CASSLGTGEGYEQYF.